The 8 T cell receptor beta chains in this list originate from one sample, sequenced in a study of blood T cell repertoires in COVID-19. Sequencing was performed with immunoSEQ multiplex PCR; in TCRdb, only in-frame clones are kept and a portion is missing. The table shows 250,000 to 350,000 clones, with 85% to 90% occurring only once. Sequencing input: peripheral blood. Receptors originate from a woman aged 30 to 39 with COVID-19, enrolled during active disease.

The chain links TRBV5-5 to TRBJ2-3; 10 positions match TRBD1. The CDR3 totals 17 residues. V gave up 0 bases and J gave up 4 bases; unmatched junction bases: 8. Germline CDR1 SGHKS, CDR2 YYEKEE (reference sequence). The CDR3, as DNA: TGTGCCAGCAGCTTGGGTTTAGGACAGGGGGGGGCAGATACGCAGTATTTT. It translates to CASSLGLGQGGADTQYF.

The rearrangement uses TRBV30 and TRBJ2-2; 7 nucleotides match TRBD2. This CDR3 region has 16 residues. The germline CDR1 and CDR2 sequences are GTSNPN and SVGIG (reference sequence). V shed 3 bases and J 1 base; nucleotides not matched to a gene: 8. The CDR3 coding sequence is TGTGCCTGGAGCTCTGCATGGACTAGGAACACCGGGGAGCTGTTTTTT. As protein: CAWSSAWTRNTGELFF. Combining the CDR3 with reference TRBV30 and TRBJ2-2 gives the whole variable domain SQTIHQWPATLVQPVGSPLSLECTVEGTSNPNLYWYRQAAGRGLQLLFYSVGIGQISSEVPQNLSASRPQDRQFILSSKKLLLSDSGFYLCAWSSAWTRNTGELFFGEGSRLTVL.

V usage is TRBV18 and J usage is TRBJ2-1, with 10 bases aligning to TRBD2. Germline CDR1 is KGHSH and CDR2 is LQKENI. The CDR3 consists of 18 residues. Trimming took 3 bases from V and 8 from J; bases not matched to a gene: 16. For the CDR3, the DNA is TGTGCCAGCTCACCGGCCAGGGGGTTGCTAGCGGGAGAGGATGAGCAGTTCTTC. It yields the protein CASSPARGLLAGEDEQFF.

The chain is built from TRBV14 and TRBJ2-1; TRBD2 matches at 13 bases. Germline CDR1 is SGHDN and CDR2 is FVKESK. V shed 5 bases, J shed 10 bases, and the junction held 5 bases outside the gene matches. This CDR3 is 14 amino acids long. The CDR3 nucleotides are TGTGCCAGCAGCGGACTAGCGGGGGAGGGGGAGCAGTTCTTC. This sequence encodes CASSGLAGEGEQFF. The whole variable domain, remainder taken from reference TRBV14 and TRBJ2-1, is EAGVTQFPSHSVIEKGQTVTLRCDPISGHDNLYWYRRVMGKEIKFLLHFVKESKQDESGMPNNRFLAERTGGTYSTLKVQPAELEDSGVYFCASSGLAGEGEQFFGPGTRLTVL.

The chain is built from TRBV3-1 (or the pseudogene TRBV3-2) and TRBJ1-1; tentative D call: TRBD1 (5 bases). V lost 0 bases, J lost 0 bases, and 17 bases lay in between. CDR1 and CDR2 from the germline V gene are LGHDT and YNNKEL (reference sequence). The CDR3 covers 18 residues. The CDR3 here is CASSQEPSGYPMNTEAFF. As DNA, the CDR3 is TGTGCCAGCAGCCAAGAACCGTCAGGGTACCCTATGAACACTGAAGCTTTCTTT.

The rearrangement links TRBV19 to TRBJ1-2; 11 bases match TRBD1. CDR1 and CDR2 (germline): LNHDA, SQIVND (reference sequence). Trimming removed 9 bases from V and 4 bases from J; junction bases left unmatched: 4. The CDR3 is 13 residues long. The DNA of the CDR3 is TGTGCCAGCGGGACAGGGGGACTCTATGGCTACACCTTC. Translating it yields CASGTGGLYGYTF.

This clone appeared once. The chain has TRBV27 and TRBJ2-5, with a tentative D call TRBD1 (6 bases). Germline CDR1 reads MNHEY; CDR2 reads SMNVEV (reference sequence). Between the trimmed V and J ends, which lost 4 bases and 3 bases, there was a span of 18 bases. CDR3 length: 16 residues. The CDR3 DNA is TGTGCCAGCAGTTCCCTTCGACAGGACACCAAAGAGACCCAGTACTTC. This codes for CASSSLRQDTKETQYF.

This clone was detected only once. The chain recombines TRBV6-5 with TRBJ2-1; 8 bases match TRBD2. Trimming took 5 bases from V and 3 from J; bases not matched to a gene: 6. The CDR3 runs to 15 residues. Germline assignment: CDR1 MNHEY and CDR2 SVGAGI. The CDR3 DNA reads as TGTGCCAGCAGTCGGCCCGGGACTAGCTACAATGAGCAGTTCTTC. It yields the protein CASSRPGTSYNEQFF.